This entry features one TCR beta chain sequence. This clonotype was recorded a few times. The target of this receptor is not known. Per-base quality was not reported, and no clone a single base away is much larger than it. Libraries were constructed by PCR. The sequencer was an Illumina HiSeq 2500. TCR libraries were prepared with molecular barcoding, using unique molecular identifiers to normalize TCRbeta repertoire quantification. TCRdb passed the public sequencing reads through fastp at Q25 and MiXCR, retaining productive beta sequences. CDR3 protein sequences are deduplicated, and each keeps its most common genes and DNA. This sample lists 300,000 to 400,000 distinct CDR3 sequences; over 20% were detected once. The top ten clonotypes cover roughly 9.8% of the sample. The sample's treatment or condition label, decoded: allogeneic hematopoietic cell transplantation with graft depleted of TCRalphabeta T cells and CD19 B cells. The children who served as transplant recipients had been given grafts of TCRalphabeta/CD19-depleted allogeneic hematopoietic cells.

This entry belongs to a study of T-cell reconstitution after alpha-beta-depleted transplantation in children (dated by TCRdb to the mid-2010s). Broadly, across the study: The study quantitatively tracked T-cell immune reconstitution after TCRalphabeta/CD19-depleted allogeneic hematopoietic cell transplantation in children using TCR repertoire profiling.

Overall study outcomes, separate from this receptor: The apparently early alphabetaT-cell count recovery about two months after transplant was reportedly dependent on only several hundred rapidly expanded clones derived from non-depleted graft cells. Over the following months the frequencies of hyperexpanded clones went down, and after one year T-cell counts and TCRbeta diversity were mostly credited to newly produced T cells. The high TCRbeta diversity at day 60 in some patients was ascribed to recipient T cells and intrathymic progenitors that had survived conditioning.

Trimming takes 4 bases off V and 4 bases off J; junction bases not matched to a gene: 6. CDR1 and CDR2 are read off the germline V gene as SGHVS and FNYEAQ. The CDR3 runs 16 amino acids, cysteine and phenylalanine included. Only CDR3 DNA remains: 48 bases, in frame from the first base. The receptor was derived from a male patient younger than 18 who had a stem cell transplant for acute lymphoblastic leukemia, so the T cells may come from the graft donor. This chain joins TRBV7-6 to TRBJ2-7; 14 bases in the junction line up with TRBD2. The material was PBMCs, mostly from graft donor cells, obtained 180 days after TCRalphabeta/CD19-depleted stem cell transplant. CDR3 sequence: CASSSQTSGRVYEQYF. The nucleotide sequence is given as TGTGCCAGCAGCTCCCAGACTAGCGGGAGGGTTTACGAGCAGTACTTC. Full variable domain (CDR3 extended with the reference TRBV7-6 and TRBJ2-7 proteins): GAGVSQSPRYKVTKRGQDVALRCDPISGHVSLYWYRQALGQGPEFLTYFNYEAQQDKSGLPNDRFSAERPEGSISTLTIQRTEQRDSAMYRCASSSQTSGRVYEQYFGPGTRLTVT.